This record looks at one T cell receptor beta chain sequence and its context. The data are from a study of early T cells in non-severe SARS-CoV-2 infection. Background on the study: The input, bulk RNA from unsorted whole blood, was sequenced, and chains were unpaired.

TCRdb re-called the 5' RACE reads with MiXCR, one entry per CDR3 protein. The sample lists roughly 54,000 distinct CDR3 sequences, around 5.6% occurring once. CDR1 and CDR2 from the germline V gene are KGHSH and LQKENI. V dropped 6 bases and J dropped 3; count of bases not matched to a gene: 3. The CDR3 loop spans 13 amino acids. This TCR came from an adult who was a healthcare worker with PCR-confirmed SARS-CoV-2 infection or an uninfected control (not recorded which). J is TRBJ1-1 and V is TRBV18; 8 nucleotides line up with TRBD1. Material: whole blood. The CDR3 DNA reads TGTGCCAGCTCTCAGACAGGGGACACTGAAGCTTTCTTT. This encodes CASSQTGDTEAFF. Full variable domain (outside the CDR3, taken from reference TRBV18 and TRBJ1-1): NAGVMQNPRHLVRRRGQEARLRCSPMKGHSHVYWYRQLPEEGLKFMVYLQKENIIDESGMPKERFSAEFPKEGPSILRIQQVVRGDSAAYFCASSQTGDTEAFFGQGTRLTVV.